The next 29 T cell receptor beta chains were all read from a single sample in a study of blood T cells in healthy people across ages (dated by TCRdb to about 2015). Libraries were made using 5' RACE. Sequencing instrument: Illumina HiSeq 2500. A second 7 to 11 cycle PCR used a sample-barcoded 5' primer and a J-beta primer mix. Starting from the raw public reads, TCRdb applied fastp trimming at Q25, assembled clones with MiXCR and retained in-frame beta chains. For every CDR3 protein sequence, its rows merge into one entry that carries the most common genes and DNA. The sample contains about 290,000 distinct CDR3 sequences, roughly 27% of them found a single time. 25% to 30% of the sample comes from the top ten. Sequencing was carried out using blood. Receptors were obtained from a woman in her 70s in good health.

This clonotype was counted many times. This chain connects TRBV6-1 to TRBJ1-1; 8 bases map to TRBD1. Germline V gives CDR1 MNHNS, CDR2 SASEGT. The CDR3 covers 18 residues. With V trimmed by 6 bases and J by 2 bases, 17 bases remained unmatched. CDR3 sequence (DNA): TGTGCCAGCAGCCTTCGACCCACAGGGGGAGTTTCAAACACTGAAGCTTTCTTT. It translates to CASSLRPTGGVSNTEAFF.

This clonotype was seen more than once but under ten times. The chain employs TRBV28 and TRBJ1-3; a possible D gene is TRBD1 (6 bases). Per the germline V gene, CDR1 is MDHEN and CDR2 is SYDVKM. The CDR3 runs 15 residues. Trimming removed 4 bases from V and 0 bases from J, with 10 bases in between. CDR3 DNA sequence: TGTGCCAGCAGTTGGGGACACATCTCTGGAAACACCATATATTTT. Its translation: CASSWGHISGNTIYF. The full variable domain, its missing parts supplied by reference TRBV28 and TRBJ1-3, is DVKVTQSSRYLVKRTGEKVFLECVQDMDHENMFWYRQDPGLGLRLIYFSYDVKMKEKGDIPEGYSVSREKKERFSLILESASTNQTSMYLCASSWGHISGNTIYFGEGSWLTVV.

The CDR3, as DNA: TGCAGTGCTAGCCTTCTAGGACTAGCGGGAGCTGACTCCTACGAGCAGTACTTC. Amino acid sequence: CSASLLGLAGADSYEQYF. V usage is TRBV20-1 and J usage is TRBJ2-7, with 13 bases that match TRBD2. The CDR3 consists of 18 residues. Germline V lookup: CDR1 DFQATT, CDR2 SNEGSKA (reference sequence). The trim removed 3 bases at V and 0 bases at J, leaving 11 bases unmatched.

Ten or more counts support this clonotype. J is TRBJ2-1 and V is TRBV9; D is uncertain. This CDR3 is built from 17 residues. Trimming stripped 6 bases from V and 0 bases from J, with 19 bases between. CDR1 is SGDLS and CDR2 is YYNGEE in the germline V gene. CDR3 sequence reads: CASTPGLGEGSYNEQFF. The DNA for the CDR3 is TGTGCCAGCACCCCCGGATTGGGCGAAGGCTCCTACAATGAGCAGTTCTTC.

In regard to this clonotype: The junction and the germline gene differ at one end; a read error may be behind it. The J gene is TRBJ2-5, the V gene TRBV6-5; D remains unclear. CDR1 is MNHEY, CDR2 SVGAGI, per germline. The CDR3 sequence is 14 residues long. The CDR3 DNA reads TGTGCCAGCAGTTACGGTTTTAGCTCCTACGAGCAGTGCTTC. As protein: CASSYGFSSYEQCF.

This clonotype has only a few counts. CDR3 bases: TGCAGTGAAGGGCCGGGACCCAGTCCTGGGGCCAACGTCCTGACTTTC. Its translation is CSEGPGPSPGANVLTF. The chain links TRBV20-1 to TRBJ2-6; D could derive from TRBD1 or TRBD2 (5 bases each). Trimming stripped 7 bases from V and 2 bases from J, with 18 bases between. Germline V gene lookup returns CDR1 DFQATT and CDR2 SNEGSKA (reference sequence). The CDR3 runs to 16 residues.

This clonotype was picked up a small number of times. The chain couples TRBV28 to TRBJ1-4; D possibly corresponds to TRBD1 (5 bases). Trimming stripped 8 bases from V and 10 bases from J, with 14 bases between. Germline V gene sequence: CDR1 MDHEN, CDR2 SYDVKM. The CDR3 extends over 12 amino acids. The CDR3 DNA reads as TGTGCCAGCTCTGACAGTTCCGGAAAACTGTTTTTT. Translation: CASSDSSGKLFF.

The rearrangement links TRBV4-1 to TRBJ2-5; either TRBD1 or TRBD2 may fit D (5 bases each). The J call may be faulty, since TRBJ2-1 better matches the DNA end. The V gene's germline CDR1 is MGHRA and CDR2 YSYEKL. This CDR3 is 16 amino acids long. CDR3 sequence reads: CASSQGGTNYGNEQFF. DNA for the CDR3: TGCGCCAGCAGCCAAGGGGGGACGAACTACGGGAATGAGCAGTTCTTC.

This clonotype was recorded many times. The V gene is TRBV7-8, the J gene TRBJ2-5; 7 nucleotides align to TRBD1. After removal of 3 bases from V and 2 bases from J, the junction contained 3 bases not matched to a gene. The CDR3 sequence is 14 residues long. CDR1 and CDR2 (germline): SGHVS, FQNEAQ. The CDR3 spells CASSFPQGQETQYF. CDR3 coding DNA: TGTGCCAGCAGCTTCCCACAGGGGCAAGAGACCCAGTACTTC.

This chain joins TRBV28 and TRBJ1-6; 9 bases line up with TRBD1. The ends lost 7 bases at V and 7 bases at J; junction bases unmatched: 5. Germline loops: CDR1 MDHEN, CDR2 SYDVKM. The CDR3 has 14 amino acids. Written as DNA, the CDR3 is TGTGCCAGCATCGAGGGGACAGGGAATTCACCCCTCCACTTT. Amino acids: CASIEGTGNSPLHF.

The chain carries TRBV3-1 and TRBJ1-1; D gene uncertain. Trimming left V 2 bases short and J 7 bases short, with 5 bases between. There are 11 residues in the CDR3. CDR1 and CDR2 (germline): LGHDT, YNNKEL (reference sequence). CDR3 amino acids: CASSQRGEAFF. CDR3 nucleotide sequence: TGTGCCAGCAGCCAACGTGGTGAAGCTTTCTTT.

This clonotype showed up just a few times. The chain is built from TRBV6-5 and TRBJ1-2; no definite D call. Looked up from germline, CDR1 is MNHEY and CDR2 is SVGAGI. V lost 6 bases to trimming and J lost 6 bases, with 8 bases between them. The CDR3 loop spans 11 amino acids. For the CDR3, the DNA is TGTGCCAGCAGAGGGTCACATGGCTACACCTTC. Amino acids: CASRGSHGYTF.

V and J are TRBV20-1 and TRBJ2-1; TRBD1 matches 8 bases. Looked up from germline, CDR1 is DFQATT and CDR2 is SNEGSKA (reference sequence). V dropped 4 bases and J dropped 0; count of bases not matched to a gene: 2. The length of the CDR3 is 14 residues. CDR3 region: CSAKTGASYNEQFF. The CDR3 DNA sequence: TGCAGTGCTAAGACAGGGGCCTCCTACAATGAGCAGTTCTTC.

In DNA form, the CDR3 reads TGTGCCAGCAGTCGATACCGGGTGGAAGGTGAAAAACTGTTTTTT. Translating it yields CASSRYRVEGEKLFF. The chain carries TRBV28 and TRBJ1-4; D is undetermined. CDR1 is MDHEN and CDR2 is SYDVKM in the germline V gene. This CDR3 spans 15 amino acids. V was shortened by 5 bases and J by 7 bases, with 17 bases between the two germline ends.

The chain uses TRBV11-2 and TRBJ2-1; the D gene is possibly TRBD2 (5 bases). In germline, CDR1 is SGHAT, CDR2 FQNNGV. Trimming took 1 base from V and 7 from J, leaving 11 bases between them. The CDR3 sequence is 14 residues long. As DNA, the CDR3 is TGTGCCAGCAGCTTAGCGGGGTCCTCAAATGAGCAGTTCTTC. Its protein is CASSLAGSSNEQFF.

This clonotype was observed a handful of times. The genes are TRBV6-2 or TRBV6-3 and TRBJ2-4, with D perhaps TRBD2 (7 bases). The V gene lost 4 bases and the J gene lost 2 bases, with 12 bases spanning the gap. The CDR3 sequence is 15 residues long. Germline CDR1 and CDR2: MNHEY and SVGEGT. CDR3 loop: CASSSSGTTKNIQYF. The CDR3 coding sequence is TGTGCCAGCAGTTCCAGCGGGACAACCAAAAACATTCAGTACTTC.

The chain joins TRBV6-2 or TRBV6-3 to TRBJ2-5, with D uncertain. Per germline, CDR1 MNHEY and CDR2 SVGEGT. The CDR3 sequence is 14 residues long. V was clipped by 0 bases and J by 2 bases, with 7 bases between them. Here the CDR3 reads CASSYSNRQETQYF. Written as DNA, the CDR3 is TGTGCCAGCAGTTACTCGAACAGACAAGAGACCCAGTACTTC.

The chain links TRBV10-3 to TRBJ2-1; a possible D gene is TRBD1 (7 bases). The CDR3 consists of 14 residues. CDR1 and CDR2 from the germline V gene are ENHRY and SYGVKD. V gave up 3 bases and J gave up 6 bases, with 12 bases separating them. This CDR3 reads CAISERQGGNEQFF. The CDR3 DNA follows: TGTGCCATCAGTGAAAGGCAGGGGGGCAATGAGCAGTTCTTC.

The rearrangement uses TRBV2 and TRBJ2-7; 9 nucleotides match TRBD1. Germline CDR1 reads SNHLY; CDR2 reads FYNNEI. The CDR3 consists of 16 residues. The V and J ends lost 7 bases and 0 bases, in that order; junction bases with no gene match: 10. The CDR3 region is CASKSGTGKGSYEQYF. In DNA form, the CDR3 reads TGTGCCAGCAAGAGCGGGACAGGGAAGGGCTCCTACGAGCAGTACTTC. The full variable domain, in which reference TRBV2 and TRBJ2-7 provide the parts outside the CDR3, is EPEVTQTPSHQVTQMGQEVILRCVPISNHLYFYWYRQILGQKVEFLVSFYNNEISEKSEIFDDQFSVERPDGSNFTLKIRSTKLEDSAMYFCASKSGTGKGSYEQYFGPGTRLTVT.

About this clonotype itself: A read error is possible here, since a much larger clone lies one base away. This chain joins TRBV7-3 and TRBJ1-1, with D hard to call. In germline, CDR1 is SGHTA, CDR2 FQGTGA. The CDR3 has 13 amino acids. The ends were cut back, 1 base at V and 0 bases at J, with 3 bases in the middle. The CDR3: CASSLMVNTEAFF. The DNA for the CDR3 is TGTGCCAGCAGCTTAATGGTGAACACTGAAGCTTTCTTT.

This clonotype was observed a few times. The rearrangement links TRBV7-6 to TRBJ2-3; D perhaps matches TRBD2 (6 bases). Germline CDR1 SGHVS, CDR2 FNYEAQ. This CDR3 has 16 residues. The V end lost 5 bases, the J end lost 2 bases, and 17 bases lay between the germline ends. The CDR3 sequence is CASSLQTSLTTDTQYF. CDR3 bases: TGTGCCAGCAGCCTTCAGACTAGTCTGACCACAGATACGCAGTATTTT.

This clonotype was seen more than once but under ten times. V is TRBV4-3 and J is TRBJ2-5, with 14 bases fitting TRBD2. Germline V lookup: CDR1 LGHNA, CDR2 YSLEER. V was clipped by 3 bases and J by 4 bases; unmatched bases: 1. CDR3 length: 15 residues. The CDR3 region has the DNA TGCGCCAGCAGCCAGGGGACTAGCGGGAGAGAGACCCAGTACTTC. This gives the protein CASSQGTSGRETQYF.

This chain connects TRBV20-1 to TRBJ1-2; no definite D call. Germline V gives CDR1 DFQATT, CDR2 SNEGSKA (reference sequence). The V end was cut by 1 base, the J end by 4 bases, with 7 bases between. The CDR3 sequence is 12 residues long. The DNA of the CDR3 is TGCAGTGCTAGAGGGGGAAGCTATGGCTACACCTTC. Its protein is CSARGGSYGYTF.

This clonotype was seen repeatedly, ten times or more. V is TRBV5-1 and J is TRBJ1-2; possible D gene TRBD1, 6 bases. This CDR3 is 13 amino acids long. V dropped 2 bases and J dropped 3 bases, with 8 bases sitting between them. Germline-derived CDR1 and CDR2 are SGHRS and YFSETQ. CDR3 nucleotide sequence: TGCGCCAGCAGCTTTTCAGGGGACTATGGCTACACCTTC. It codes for CASSFSGDYGYTF. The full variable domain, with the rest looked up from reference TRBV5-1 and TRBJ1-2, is KAGVTQTPRYLIKTRGQQVTLSCSPISGHRSVSWYQQTPGQGLQFLFEYFSETQRNKGNFPGRFSGRQFSNSRSEMNVSTLELGDSALYLCASSFSGDYGYTFGSGTRLTVV.

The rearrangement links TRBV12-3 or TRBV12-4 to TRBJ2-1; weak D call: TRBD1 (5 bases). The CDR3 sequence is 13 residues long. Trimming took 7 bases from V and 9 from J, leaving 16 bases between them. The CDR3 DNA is TGTGCCAGCAACTCCCAAGGGGCCGGTGAGCAGTTCTTC. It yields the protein CASNSQGAGEQFF.

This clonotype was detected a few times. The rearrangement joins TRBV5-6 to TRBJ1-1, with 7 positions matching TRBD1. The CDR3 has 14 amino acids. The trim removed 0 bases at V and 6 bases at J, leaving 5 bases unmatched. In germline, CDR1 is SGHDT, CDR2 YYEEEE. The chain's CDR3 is CASSLGDRASEAFF. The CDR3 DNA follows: TGTGCCAGCAGCTTGGGAGACAGGGCTTCTGAAGCTTTCTTT.

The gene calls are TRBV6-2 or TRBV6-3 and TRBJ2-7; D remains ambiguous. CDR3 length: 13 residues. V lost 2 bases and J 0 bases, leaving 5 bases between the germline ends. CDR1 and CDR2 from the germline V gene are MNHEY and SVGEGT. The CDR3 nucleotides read TGTGCCAGCAGTTACAGCAGCTCCTACGAGCAGTACTTC. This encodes CASSYSSSYEQYF.

CDR3 DNA: TGTGCCAGCAGCCAAGATTATTTCGGCAGAGGTATCGAGTATGGCTACACCTTC. It translates to CASSQDYFGRGIEYGYTF. The gene calls are TRBV4-2 and TRBJ1-2; no firm D call. V gave up 0 bases and J gave up 5 bases, with 22 bases separating them. This CDR3 is built from 18 residues. Germline V CDR1 and CDR2: LGHNA, YNFKEQ.

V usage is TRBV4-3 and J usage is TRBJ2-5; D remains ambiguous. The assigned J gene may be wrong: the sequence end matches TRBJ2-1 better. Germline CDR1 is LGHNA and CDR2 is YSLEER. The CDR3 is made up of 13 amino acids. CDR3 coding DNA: TGCGCCAGCAGCCAAGAACCCGGTGGTGAGCAGTTCTTC. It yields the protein CASSQEPGGEQFF.